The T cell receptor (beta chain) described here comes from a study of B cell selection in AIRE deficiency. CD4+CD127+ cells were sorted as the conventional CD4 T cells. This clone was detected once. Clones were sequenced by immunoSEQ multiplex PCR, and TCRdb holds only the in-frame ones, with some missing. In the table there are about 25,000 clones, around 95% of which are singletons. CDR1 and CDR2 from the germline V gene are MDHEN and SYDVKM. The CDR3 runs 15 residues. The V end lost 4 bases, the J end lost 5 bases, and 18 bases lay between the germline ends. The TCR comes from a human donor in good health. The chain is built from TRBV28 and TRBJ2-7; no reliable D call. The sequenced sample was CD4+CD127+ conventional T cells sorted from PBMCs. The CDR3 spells CASSSPRSPRNEQYF. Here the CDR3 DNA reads TGTGCCAGCAGTTCCCCCCGCAGTCCTAGGAACGAGCAGTACTTC.